These 16 T cell receptor beta chains share one sample of origin, sequenced in a study of T cell responses to AZD1222 COVID-19 vaccine. Libraries were prepared by immunoSEQ multiplex PCR; TCRdb keeps only in-frame clonotypes and omits some of them. The repertoire consists of some 91,000 clones, with 90% to 95% occurring once and the leading ten covering roughly 12%. Sequenced material: peripheral blood, taken on day 0 of AZD1222 vaccination. These receptors were collected from an adult in good health.

The chain joins TRBV28 to TRBJ2-7, with 9 bases fitting TRBD1. Losses at the gene ends were 7 bases for V and 1 base for J; bases not matched to a gene: 8. The CDR3 contains 15 residues. CDR1 MDHEN and CDR2 SYDVKM come from the germline V gene. DNA of the CDR3: TGTGCCAGCACCATGGGGGGGACAGGGTCCTACGAGCAGTACTTC. It encodes CASTMGGTGSYEQYF.

The chain has TRBV19 and TRBJ1-5; 7 bases are a match to TRBD1. The CDR3 is 16 residues long. The trim removed 4 bases at V and 1 base at J, leaving 7 bases unmatched. Germline-derived CDR1 and CDR2 are LNHDA and SQIVND (reference sequence). The CDR3 bases are TGTGCCAGTAGTACCCGAAGACAGGGAAGCAATCAGCCCCAGCATTTT. Translating gives CASSTRRQGSNQPQHF. The complete variable domain, with remaining parts taken from reference TRBV19 and TRBJ1-5, reads DGGITQSPKYLFRKEGQNVTLSCEQNLNHDAMYWYRQDPGQGLRLIYYSQIVNDFQKGDIAEGYSVSREKKESFPLTVTSAQKNPTAFYLCASSTRRQGSNQPQHFGDGTRLSIL.

The V gene is TRBV5-1, the J gene TRBJ1-1; 7 bases fit TRBD1. Germline V lookup: CDR1 SGHRS, CDR2 YFSETQ. J lost 0 bases, V lost 4 bases, and 3 bases had no gene match. CDR3 length: 14 residues. CDR3 sequence (DNA): TGCGCCAGCAGCATAGACAGGGTGAACACTGAAGCTTTCTTT. The encoded protein is CASSIDRVNTEAFF.

On this clone itself: The junction shows a germline mismatch at one end, possibly a read error. This chain connects TRBV7-3 to TRBJ1-1; TRBD1 is a possible D gene (6 bases). There are 13 residues in the CDR3. Germline V CDR1 and CDR2: SGHTA, FQGTGA. CDR3: CASADSVNTETFF. The CDR3 bases are TGTGCCAGCGCGGACAGTGTGAACACTGAAACTTTCTTT.

V is TRBV6-2 or TRBV6-3 and J is TRBJ1-6; 9 nucleotides align to TRBD1. This CDR3 has 15 residues. In germline, CDR1 is MNHEY, CDR2 SVGEGT. V dropped 4 bases and J dropped 10; count of bases not matched to a gene: 8. The CDR3 region is CASSSRDRVVSPLHF. In nucleotides, the CDR3 is TGTGCCAGCAGTTCCCGGGACAGGGTCGTGTCACCCCTCCACTTT.

V is TRBV7-2 and J is TRBJ2-7; the D call may be TRBD1 or TRBD2 (5 bases each). The germline V gene has CDR1 SGHTA and CDR2 FQGNSA. Trimming removed 1 base at V and 0 bases at J, with 16 bases between. CDR3 length equals 17 residues. In DNA, the CDR3 is TGTGCCAGCAGCTTAGGGGACCTCCTAAGGAGCTCCTACGAGCAGTACTTC. This translates into CASSLGDLLRSSYEQYF.

This chain joins TRBV12-3 or TRBV12-4 and TRBJ2-2; possible D gene TRBD2, 6 bases. V lost 5 bases to trimming and J lost 8 bases, with 6 bases between them. The CDR3 is 11 residues long. The CDR3 DNA reads as TGTGCCAGCAGTAGCGGGGGGGAGCTGTTTTTT. Translation gives CASSSGGELFF.

The genes are TRBV18 and TRBJ2-3, with D perhaps matching TRBD1 (5 bases). Trimming shortened V by 11 bases and J by 0 bases, and 12 bases separated the two germline ends. The CDR3 covers 13 residues. CDR1 and CDR2 from the germline V gene are KGHSH and LQKENI. The DNA of the CDR3 is TGTGCCGGCCGACAGCCTAGCACAGATACGCAGTATTTT. This codes for CAGRQPSTDTQYF.

V is TRBV18 and J is TRBJ1-2; 12 bases agree with TRBD1. Germline CDR1 is KGHSH and CDR2 is LQKENI. This CDR3 contains 17 residues. V lost 4 bases to trimming and J lost 5 bases; unmatched junction nucleotides: 11. The CDR3 bases are TGTGCCAGCTCACTCTCGGGACAGGGGGCGTTTGTGTATGGCTACACCTTC. It translates to CASSLSGQGAFVYGYTF.

J is TRBJ1-6 and V is TRBV9; D may be TRBD1 (5 bases). V lost 4 bases to trimming and J lost 6 bases, with 14 bases between them. Germline values: CDR1 SGDLS, CDR2 YYNGEE. This CDR3 region has 15 residues. The CDR3 nucleotides read TGTGCCAGCAGCTCCCCGGCAGGGCTTAATTCACCCCTCCACTTT. Its translation is CASSSPAGLNSPLHF.

The chain uses TRBV2 and TRBJ1-4, with D perhaps matching TRBD1 (5 bases). Trimming took off 2 bases at V and 8 bases at J, with 12 bases between the two ends. The germline V gene encodes CDR1 SNHLY and CDR2 FYNNEI. The CDR3 runs to 14 residues. Here the CDR3 reads CASSEQGAAEKLFF. The DNA for the CDR3 is TGTGCCAGCAGTGAACAGGGAGCGGCAGAAAAACTGTTTTTT.

V usage is TRBV5-4 and J usage is TRBJ1-2; no definite D call. CDR3 length equals 14 residues. Trimming left V 3 bases short and J 3 bases short, with 12 bases between. Germline V gene data show CDR1 as SGHNT and CDR2 as YYREEE (reference sequence). The CDR3, as DNA: TGTGCCAGCAGCTCCACCGGAAACGACTATGGCTACACCTTC. Translating gives CASSSTGNDYGYTF.

The V call is TRBV7-2, the J call TRBJ1-3; D gene unclear. V lost 1 base and J 0 bases, leaving 7 bases between the germline ends. Germline V gene sequence: CDR1 SGHTA, CDR2 FQGNSA. The CDR3 has 15 residues. CDR3 sequence (DNA): TGTGCCAGCAGCTTAGGAGGCCACTCTGGAAACACCATATATTTT. Protein product: CASSLGGHSGNTIYF.

The chain has TRBV30 and TRBJ2-7; D is perhaps TRBD1 (6 bases). The CDR3 extends over 12 amino acids. Deletions cut 1 base from V and 5 bases from J, with 9 bases between. The germline V gene has CDR1 GTSNPN and CDR2 SVGIG (reference sequence). The CDR3 coding sequence is TGTGCCTGGAGTGACAGGGCCCACGAGCAGTACTTC. Protein product: CAWSDRAHEQYF. Full variable domain (outside the CDR3, taken from reference TRBV30 and TRBJ2-7): SQTIHQWPATLVQPVGSPLSLECTVEGTSNPNLYWYRQAAGRGLQLLFYSVGIGQISSEVPQNLSASRPQDRQFILSSKKLLLSDSGFYLCAWSDRAHEQYFGPGTRLTVT.

This chain links TRBV19 with TRBJ1-4; TRBD1 matches 9 bases. CDR1 is LNHDA and CDR2 is SQIVND in the germline V gene (reference sequence). J was trimmed by 7 bases and V by 4 bases; bases with no gene match: 1. The CDR3 is made up of 13 amino acids. The CDR3 here is CASSKQGAEKLFF. CDR3 DNA sequence: TGTGCCAGTAGTAAACAGGGGGCTGAAAAACTGTTTTTT.

The chain recombines TRBV6-4 with TRBJ2-7; 8 nucleotides agree with TRBD1. V shed 4 bases, J shed 0 bases, and the junction held 8 bases outside the gene matches. Germline loops: CDR1 MRHNA, CDR2 SNTAGT. This CDR3 has 16 residues. CDR3 residues: CASSGPDRAFSYEQYF. The CDR3 DNA follows: TGTGCCAGCAGTGGACCGGACAGGGCCTTCTCCTACGAGCAGTACTTC.